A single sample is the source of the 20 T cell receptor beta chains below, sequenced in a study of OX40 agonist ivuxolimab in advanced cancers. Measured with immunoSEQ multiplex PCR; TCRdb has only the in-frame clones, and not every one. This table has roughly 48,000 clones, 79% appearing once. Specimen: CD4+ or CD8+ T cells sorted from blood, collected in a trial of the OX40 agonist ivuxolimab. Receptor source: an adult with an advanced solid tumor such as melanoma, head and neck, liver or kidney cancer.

CDR3 amino acids: CASSAPDRGRRYGYTF. CDR3 coding DNA: TGTGCCAGTAGTGCCCCCGACAGGGGGCGAAGGTATGGCTACACCTTC. This sequence joins TRBV19 and TRBJ1-2, with 10 bases lining up with TRBD1. The CDR3 extends over 16 amino acids. V lost 5 bases and J lost 5; bases outside the gene matches: 11. Germline V gene data show CDR1 as LNHDA and CDR2 as SQIVND (reference sequence).

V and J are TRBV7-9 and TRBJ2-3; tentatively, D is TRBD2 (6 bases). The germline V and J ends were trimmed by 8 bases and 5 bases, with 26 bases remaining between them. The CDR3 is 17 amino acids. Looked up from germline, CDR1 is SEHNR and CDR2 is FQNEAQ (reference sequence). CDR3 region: CASGRGIGVGAEDTQYF. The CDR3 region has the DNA TGTGCCAGCGGCCGGGGGATCGGAGTGGGAGCAGAAGATACGCAGTATTTT.

CDR3 residues: CASSKGQGGRDTQYF. CDR3 bases: TGTGCCAGCAGCAAAGGACAGGGAGGGAGAGATACGCAGTATTTT. V and J are TRBV7-9 and TRBJ2-3; possible D gene TRBD1, 8 bases. The germline V gene encodes CDR1 SEHNR and CDR2 FQNEAQ (reference sequence). The CDR3 covers 15 residues. V lost 5 bases to trimming and J lost 5 bases, with 17 bases between them.

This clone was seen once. The CDR3 here is CASIDTGTSRYNEQFF. The CDR3 bases are TGTGCCAGTATCGACACCGGGACTAGTCGTTACAATGAGCAGTTCTTC. This rearrangement joins TRBV19 to TRBJ2-1; 8 nucleotides agree with TRBD2. V lost 7 bases to trimming and J lost 4 bases; unmatched junction nucleotides: 12. There are 16 residues in the CDR3. Germline V gives CDR1 LNHDA, CDR2 SQIVND (reference sequence).

The CDR3 loop is CASSRGGAPNEKLFF. The DNA for the CDR3 is TGTGCCAGCAGTAGGGGCGGAGCCCCTAATGAAAAACTGTTTTTT. The rearrangement links TRBV6-5 to TRBJ1-4, with D possibly TRBD1 on 5 matching bases. Germline CDR1 reads MNHEY; CDR2 reads SVGAGI. This CDR3 is 15 amino acids long. Trimming pared 5 bases from V and 3 bases from J, leaving 13 bases between.

The CDR3 DNA reads TGTGCCAGCAGAGCAGGGGACCTTTCTCACGAGCAGTACTTC. Amino acids: CASRAGDLSHEQYF. The rearrangement joins TRBV28 to TRBJ2-7; TRBD1 is a possible D gene (6 bases). Germline V gene lookup returns CDR1 MDHEN and CDR2 SYDVKM. The V end was cut by 6 bases, the J end by 5 bases, with 17 bases between. CDR3 size: 14 residues.

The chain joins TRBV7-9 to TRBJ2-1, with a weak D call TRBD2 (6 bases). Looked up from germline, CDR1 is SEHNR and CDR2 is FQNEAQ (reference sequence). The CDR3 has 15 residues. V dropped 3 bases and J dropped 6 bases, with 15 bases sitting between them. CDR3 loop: CASSFKRRVGNEQFF. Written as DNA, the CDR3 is TGTGCCAGCAGCTTTAAACGGAGGGTTGGCAATGAGCAGTTCTTC.

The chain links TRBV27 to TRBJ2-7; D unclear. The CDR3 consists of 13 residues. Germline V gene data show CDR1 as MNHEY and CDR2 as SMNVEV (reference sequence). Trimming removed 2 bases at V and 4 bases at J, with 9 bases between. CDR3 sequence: CASSLLARYEQYF. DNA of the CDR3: TGTGCCAGCAGTTTACTGGCGCGGTACGAGCAGTACTTC.

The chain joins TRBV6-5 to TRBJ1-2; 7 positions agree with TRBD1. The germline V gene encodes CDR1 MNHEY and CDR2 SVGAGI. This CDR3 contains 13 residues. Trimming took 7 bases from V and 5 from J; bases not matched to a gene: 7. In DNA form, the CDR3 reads TGTGCCAGCACCCAGACAGGGATATATGGCTACACCTTC. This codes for CASTQTGIYGYTF.

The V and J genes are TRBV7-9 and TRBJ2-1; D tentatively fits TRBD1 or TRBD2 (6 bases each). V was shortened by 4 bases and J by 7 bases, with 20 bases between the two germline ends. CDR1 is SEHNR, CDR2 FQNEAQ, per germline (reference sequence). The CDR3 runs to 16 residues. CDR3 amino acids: CASSSFEGGLGNEQFF. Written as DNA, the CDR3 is TGTGCCAGCAGCTCCTTTGAAGGGGGGTTGGGAAATGAGCAGTTCTTC.

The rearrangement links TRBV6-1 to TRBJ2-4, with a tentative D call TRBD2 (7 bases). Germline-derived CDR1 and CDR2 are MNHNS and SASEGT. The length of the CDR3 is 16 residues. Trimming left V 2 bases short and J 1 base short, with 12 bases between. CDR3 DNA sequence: TGTGCCAGCAGTGAATGGGGGGGGGCGGCCAAAAACATTCAGTACTTC. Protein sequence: CASSEWGGAAKNIQYF.

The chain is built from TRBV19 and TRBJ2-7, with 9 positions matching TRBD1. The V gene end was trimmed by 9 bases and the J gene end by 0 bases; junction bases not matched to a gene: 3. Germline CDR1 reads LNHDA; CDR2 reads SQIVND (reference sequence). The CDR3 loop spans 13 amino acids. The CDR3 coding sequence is TGTGCCAGCGGGACAGGGAGCTCCTACGAGCAGTACTTC. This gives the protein CASGTGSSYEQYF.

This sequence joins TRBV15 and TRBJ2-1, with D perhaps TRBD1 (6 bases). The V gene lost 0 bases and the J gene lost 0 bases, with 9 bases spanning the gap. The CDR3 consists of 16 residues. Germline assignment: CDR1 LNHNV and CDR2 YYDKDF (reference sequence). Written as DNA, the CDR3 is TGTGCCACCAGCAGAGAAGGGGGATACTCCTACAATGAGCAGTTCTTC. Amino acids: CATSREGGYSYNEQFF.

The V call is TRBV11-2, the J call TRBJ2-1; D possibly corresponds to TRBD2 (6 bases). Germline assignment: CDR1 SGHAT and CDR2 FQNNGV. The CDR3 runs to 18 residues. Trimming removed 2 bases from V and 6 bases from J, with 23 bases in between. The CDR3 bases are TGTGCCAGCAGCTTATCGCGGACTACGGACACGAACCCCAATGAGCAGTTCTTC. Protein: CASSLSRTTDTNPNEQFF.

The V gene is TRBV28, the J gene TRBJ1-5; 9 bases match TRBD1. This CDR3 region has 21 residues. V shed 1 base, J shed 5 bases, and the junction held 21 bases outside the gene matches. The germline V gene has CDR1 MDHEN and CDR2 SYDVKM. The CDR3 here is CASSLFLPRISHWTGDQPQHF. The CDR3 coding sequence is TGTGCCAGCAGTTTATTCCTCCCGCGCATTAGCCACTGGACAGGGGATCAGCCCCAGCATTTT.

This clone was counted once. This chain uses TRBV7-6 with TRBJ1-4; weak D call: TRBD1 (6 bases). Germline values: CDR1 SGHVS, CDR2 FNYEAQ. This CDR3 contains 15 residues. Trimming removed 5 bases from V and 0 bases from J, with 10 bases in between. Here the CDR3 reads CASSQGQTTNEKLFF. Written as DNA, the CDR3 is TGTGCCAGCAGCCAAGGACAGACAACTAATGAAAAACTGTTTTTT. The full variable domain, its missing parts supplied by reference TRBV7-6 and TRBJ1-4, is GAGVSQSPRYKVTKRGQDVALRCDPISGHVSLYWYRQALGQGPEFLTYFNYEAQQDKSGLPNDRFSAERPEGSISTLTIQRTEQRDSAMYRCASSQGQTTNEKLFFGSGTQLSVL.

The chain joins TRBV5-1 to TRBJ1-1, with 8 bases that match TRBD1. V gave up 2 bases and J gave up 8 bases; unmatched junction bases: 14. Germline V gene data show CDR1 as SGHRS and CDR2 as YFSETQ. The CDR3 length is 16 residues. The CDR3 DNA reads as TGCGCCAGCAGCTTAACAGGGGGGGCCGGAAGTCAGGAAGCTTTCTTT. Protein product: CASSLTGGAGSQEAFF.

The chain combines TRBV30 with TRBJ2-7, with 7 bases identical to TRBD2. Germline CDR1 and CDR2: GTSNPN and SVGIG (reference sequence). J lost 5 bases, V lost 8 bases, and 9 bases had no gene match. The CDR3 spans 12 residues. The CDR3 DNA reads TGTGCCAGCAGCGGGGCCTGGGACGAGCAGTACTTC. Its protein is CASSGAWDEQYF. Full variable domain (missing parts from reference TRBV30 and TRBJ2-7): SQTIHQWPATLVQPVGSPLSLECTVEGTSNPNLYWYRQAAGRGLQLLFYSVGIGQISSEVPQNLSASRPQDRQFILSSKKLLLSDSGFYLCASSGAWDEQYFGPGTRLTVT.

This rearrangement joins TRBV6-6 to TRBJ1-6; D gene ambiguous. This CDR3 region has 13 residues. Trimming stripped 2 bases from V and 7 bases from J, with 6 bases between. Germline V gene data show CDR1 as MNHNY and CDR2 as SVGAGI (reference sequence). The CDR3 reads CASSYGENSPLHF. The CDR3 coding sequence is TGTGCCAGCAGTTACGGAGAGAATTCACCCCTCCACTTT.

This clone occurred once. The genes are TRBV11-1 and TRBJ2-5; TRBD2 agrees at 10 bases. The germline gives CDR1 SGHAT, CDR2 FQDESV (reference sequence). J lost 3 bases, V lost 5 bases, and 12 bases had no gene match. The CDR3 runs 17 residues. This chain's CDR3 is CASSPSGLAGVKETQYF. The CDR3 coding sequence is TGTGCCAGCAGCCCCTCCGGGCTAGCGGGAGTAAAAGAGACCCAGTACTTC.